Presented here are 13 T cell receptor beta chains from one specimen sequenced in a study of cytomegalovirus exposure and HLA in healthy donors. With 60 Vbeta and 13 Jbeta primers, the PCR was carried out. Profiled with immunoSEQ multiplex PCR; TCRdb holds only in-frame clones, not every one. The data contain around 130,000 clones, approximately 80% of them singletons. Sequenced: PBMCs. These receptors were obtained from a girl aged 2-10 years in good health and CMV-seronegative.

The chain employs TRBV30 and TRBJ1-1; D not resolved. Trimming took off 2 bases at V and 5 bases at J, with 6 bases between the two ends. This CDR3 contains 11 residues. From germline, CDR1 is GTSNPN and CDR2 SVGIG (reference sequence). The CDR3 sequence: CAWSSLTEAFF. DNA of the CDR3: TGTGCCTGGAGTTCCCTAACTGAAGCTTTCTTT.

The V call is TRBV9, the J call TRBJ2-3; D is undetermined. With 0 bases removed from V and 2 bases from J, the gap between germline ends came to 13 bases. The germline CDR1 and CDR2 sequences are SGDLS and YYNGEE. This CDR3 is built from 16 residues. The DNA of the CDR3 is TGTGCCAGCAGCGTAGATGCCCGAACTTTCACAGATACGCAGTATTTT. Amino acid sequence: CASSVDARTFTDTQYF.

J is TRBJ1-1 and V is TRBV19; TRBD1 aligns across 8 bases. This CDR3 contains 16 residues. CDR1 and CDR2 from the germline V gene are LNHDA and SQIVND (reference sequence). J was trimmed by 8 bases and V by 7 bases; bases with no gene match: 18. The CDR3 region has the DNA TGTGCCAGTATCCCGGGTCGTGACAGGGGAGAATCGGAAGCTTTCTTT. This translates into CASIPGRDRGESEAFF.

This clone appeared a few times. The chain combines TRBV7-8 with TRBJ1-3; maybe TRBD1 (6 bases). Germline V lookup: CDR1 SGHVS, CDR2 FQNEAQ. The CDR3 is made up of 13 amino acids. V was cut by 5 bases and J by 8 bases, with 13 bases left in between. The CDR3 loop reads CASSLGTPHTIYF. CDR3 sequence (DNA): TGTGCCAGCAGCCTGGGGACACCCCACACCATATATTTT.

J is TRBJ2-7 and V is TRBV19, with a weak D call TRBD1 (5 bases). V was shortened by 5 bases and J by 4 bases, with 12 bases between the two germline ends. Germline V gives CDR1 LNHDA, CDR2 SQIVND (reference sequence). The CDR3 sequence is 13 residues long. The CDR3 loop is CASSSGRAYEQYF. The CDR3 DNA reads TGTGCCAGTAGTTCGGGCAGGGCGTACGAGCAGTACTTC.

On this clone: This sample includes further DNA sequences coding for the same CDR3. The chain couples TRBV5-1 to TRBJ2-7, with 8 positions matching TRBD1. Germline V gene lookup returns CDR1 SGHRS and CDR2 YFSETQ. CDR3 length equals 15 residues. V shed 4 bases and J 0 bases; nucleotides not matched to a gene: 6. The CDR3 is CASSLGTGSSYEQYF. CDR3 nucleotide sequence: TGCGCCAGCAGCCTTGGGACAGGATCCTCCTACGAGCAGTACTTC.

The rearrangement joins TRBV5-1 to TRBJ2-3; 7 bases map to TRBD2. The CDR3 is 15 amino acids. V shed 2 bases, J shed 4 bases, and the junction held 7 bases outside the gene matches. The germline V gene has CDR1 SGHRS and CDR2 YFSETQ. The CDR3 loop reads CASSFRTSGADTQYF. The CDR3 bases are TGCGCCAGCAGCTTCAGGACTAGTGGCGCAGATACGCAGTATTTT.

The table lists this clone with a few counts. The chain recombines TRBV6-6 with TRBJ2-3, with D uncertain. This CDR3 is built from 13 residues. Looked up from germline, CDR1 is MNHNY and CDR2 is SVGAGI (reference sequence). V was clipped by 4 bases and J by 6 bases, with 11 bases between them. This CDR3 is CASSFVRSDTQYF. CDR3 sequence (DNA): TGTGCCAGCAGTTTTGTCAGGTCCGATACGCAGTATTTT.

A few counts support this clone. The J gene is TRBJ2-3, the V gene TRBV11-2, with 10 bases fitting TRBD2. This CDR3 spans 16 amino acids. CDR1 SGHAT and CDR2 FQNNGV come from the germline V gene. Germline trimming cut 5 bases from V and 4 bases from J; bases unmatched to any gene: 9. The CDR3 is CASSLLLAGYADTQYF. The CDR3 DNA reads TGTGCCAGCAGCCTCTTACTAGCGGGGTACGCAGATACGCAGTATTTT.

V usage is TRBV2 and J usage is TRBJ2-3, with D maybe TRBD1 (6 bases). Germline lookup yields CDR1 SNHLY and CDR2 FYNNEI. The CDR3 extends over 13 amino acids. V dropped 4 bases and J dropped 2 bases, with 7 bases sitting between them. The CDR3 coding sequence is TGTGCCAGCAGTGGGGACAACACAGATACGCAGTATTTT. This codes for CASSGDNTDTQYF. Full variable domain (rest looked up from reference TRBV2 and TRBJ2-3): EPEVTQTPSHQVTQMGQEVILRCVPISNHLYFYWYRQILGQKVEFLVSFYNNEISEKSEIFDDQFSVERPDGSNFTLKIRSTKLEDSAMYFCASSGDNTDTQYFGPGTRLTVL.

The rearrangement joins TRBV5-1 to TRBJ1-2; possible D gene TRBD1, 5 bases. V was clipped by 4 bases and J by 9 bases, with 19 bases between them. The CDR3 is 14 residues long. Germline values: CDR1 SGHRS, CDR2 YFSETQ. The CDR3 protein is CASSQHRGGTSYTF. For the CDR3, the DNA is TGCGCCAGCAGCCAACACCGGGGGGGTACGAGCTACACCTTC.

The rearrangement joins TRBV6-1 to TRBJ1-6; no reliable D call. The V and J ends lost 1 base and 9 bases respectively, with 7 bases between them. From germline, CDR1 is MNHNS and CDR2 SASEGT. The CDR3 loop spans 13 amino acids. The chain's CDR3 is CASSEGGGSPLHF. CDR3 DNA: TGTGCCAGCAGTGAAGGGGGAGGTTCACCCCTCCACTTT.

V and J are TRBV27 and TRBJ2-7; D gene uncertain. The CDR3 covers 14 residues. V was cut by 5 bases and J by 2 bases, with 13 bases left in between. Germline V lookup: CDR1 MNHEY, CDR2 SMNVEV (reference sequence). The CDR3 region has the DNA TGTGCCAGCAGTCCCCTTTCCGGTACCTACGAGCAGTACTTC. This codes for CASSPLSGTYEQYF.